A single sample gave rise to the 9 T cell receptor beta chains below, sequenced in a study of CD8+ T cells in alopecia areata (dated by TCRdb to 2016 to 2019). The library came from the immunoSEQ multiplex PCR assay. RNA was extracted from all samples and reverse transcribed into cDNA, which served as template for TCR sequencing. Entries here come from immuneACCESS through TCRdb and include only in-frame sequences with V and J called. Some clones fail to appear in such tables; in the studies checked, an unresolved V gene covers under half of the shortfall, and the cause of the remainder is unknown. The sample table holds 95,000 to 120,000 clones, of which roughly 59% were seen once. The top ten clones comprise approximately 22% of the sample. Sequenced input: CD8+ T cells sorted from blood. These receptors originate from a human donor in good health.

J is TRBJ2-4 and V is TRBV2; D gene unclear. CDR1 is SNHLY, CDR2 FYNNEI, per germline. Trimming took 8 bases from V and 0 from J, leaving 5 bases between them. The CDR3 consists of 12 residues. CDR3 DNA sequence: TGTGCCAGCGGGCTAGCCAAAAACATTCAGTACTTC. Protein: CASGLAKNIQYF.

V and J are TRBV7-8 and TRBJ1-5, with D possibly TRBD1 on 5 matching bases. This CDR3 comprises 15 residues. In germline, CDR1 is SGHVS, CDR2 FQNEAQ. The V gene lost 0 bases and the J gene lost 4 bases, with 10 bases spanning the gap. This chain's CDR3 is CASSLAPGPNQPQHF. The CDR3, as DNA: TGTGCCAGCAGCTTAGCGCCGGGACCAAATCAGCCCCAGCATTTT.

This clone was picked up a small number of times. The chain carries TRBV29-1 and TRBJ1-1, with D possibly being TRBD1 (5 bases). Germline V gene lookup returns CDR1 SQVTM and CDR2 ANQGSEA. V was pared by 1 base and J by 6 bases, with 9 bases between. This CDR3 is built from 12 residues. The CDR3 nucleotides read TGCAGCGTTGAAGGGCAGGGTCCTGAAGCTTTCTTT. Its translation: CSVEGQGPEAFF.

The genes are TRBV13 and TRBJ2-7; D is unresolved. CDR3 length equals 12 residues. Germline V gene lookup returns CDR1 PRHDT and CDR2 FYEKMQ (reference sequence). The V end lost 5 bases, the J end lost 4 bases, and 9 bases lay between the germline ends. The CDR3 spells CASSPLGYEQYF. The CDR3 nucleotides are TGTGCCAGCAGCCCTTTAGGGTACGAGCAGTACTTC.

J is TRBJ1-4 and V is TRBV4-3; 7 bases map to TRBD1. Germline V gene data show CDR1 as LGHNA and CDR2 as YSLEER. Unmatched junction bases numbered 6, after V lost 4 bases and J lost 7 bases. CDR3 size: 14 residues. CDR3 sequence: CASSLRQGAEKLFF. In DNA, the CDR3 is TGCGCCAGCAGCCTACGACAGGGTGCTGAAAAACTGTTTTTT.

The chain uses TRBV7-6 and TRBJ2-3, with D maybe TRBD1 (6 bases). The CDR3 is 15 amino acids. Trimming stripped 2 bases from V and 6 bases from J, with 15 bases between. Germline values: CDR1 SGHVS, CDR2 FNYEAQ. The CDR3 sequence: CASSLLIQGLDTQYF. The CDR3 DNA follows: TGTGCCAGCAGCTTATTAATACAGGGTCTGGATACGCAGTATTTT.

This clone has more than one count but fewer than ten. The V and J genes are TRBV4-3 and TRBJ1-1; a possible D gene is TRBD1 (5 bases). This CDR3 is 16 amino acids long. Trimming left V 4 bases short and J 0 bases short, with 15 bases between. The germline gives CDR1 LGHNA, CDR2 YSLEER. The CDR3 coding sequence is TGCGCCAGCAGCCGGGGACGAGGCAGTTTGAACACTGAAGCTTTCTTT. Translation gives CASSRGRGSLNTEAFF.

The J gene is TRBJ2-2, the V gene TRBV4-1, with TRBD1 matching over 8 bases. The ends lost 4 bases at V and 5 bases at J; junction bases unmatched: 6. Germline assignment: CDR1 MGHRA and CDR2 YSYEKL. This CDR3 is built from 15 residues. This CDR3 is CASSPMTGETGELFF. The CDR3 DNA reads TGCGCCAGCAGCCCGATGACAGGGGAAACCGGGGAGCTGTTTTTT.

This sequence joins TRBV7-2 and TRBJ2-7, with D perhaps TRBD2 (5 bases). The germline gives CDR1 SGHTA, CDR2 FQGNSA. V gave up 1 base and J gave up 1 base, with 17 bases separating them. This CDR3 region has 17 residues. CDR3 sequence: CASSLGFSSSLSYEQYF. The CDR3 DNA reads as TGTGCCAGCAGCTTAGGCTTCTCTAGCAGCCTTTCCTACGAGCAGTACTTC.